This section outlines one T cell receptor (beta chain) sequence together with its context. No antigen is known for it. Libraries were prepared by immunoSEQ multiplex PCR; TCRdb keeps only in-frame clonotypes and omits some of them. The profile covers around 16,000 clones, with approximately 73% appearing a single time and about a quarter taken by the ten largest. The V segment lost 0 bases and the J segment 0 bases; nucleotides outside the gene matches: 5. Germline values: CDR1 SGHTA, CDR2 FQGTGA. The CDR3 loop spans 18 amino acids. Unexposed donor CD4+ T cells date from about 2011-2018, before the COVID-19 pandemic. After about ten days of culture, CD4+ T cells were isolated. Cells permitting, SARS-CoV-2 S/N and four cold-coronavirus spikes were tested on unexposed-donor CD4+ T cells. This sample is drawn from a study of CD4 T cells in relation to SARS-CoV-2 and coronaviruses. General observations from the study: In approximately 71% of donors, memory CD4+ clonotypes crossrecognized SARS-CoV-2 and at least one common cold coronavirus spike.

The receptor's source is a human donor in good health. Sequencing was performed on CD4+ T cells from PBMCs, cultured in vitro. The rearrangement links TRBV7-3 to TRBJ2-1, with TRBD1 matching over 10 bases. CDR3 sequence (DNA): TGTGCCAGCAGCTTAACGGGGACAGGGGTGAGCTCCTACAATGAGCAGTTCTTC. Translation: CASSLTGTGVSSYNEQFF.